This is a list of T cell receptor beta chains from one sample in a study of identical twins. MiXCR, run by TCRdb on the 5' RACE reads, gives a single entry per CDR3 protein. The sample holds 690,000 or so distinct CDR3 sequences; around 8.6% are singletons and the top ten take 0.98%. These records were also assigned to another study, of yellow fever vaccine responses in identical twins.

Material for sequencing was PBMCs. The source of these receptors is a woman aged 18-29 years in good health. The conserved cysteine and the conserved F or W are not part of the CDR3 here. Each record gives: D gene, V gene, clone size, CDR3 protein. D genes are given only for firm matches. Expanded clones are given a class, and other clones once, few, many or no size at all.

D: -
V: TRBV7-9
size: many
CDR3: ASSLGGVTAWNEKLF

D: -
V: TRBV12-3/TRBV12-4
size: many
CDR3: ASNRASTDTQY

D: -
V: TRBV14
size: few
CDR3: ASSPDPAVEAF

D: -
V: TRBV27
size: many
CDR3: ASKIHNQETQY

D: -
V: TRBV15
size: medium-sized
CDR3: ATSSSETGELF

D: TRBD1
V: TRBV29-1
size: -
CDR3: SVEDTGDNEQF

D: -
V: TRBV29-1
size: few
CDR3: SVAENTDTQY

D: TRBD2
V: TRBV7-2
size: -
CDR3: ASSLEWGGYEQY

D: -
V: TRBV12-3/TRBV12-4
size: many
CDR3: ASTEGGVNQPQH

D: -
V: TRBV27
size: few
CDR3: ASSLFRQNNEQF

D: TRBD1
V: TRBV29-1
size: many
CDR3: SASRDRDTGELF

D: TRBD2
V: TRBV24-1
size: few
CDR3: ATSDLTSGRETQY

D: -
V: TRBV7-2
size: many
CDR3: ASSLARYTEAF

D: -
V: TRBV6-2/TRBV6-3
size: many
CDR3: ASSDWGTGELF

D: -
V: TRBV12-3/TRBV12-4
size: many
CDR3: ASSLYGANVLT

D: -
V: TRBV28
size: few
CDR3: AIAETDLQETQY

D: TRBD1
V: TRBV6-1
size: -
CDR3: ASRPPGDRGYEQY

D: -
V: TRBV6-2/TRBV6-3
size: few
CDR3: ASSYLAQTQY

D: TRBD1
V: TRBV7-8
size: many
CDR3: ASTFGTANARGETQY

D: TRBD2
V: TRBV11-2
size: few
CDR3: ASSLGLAGVPFKNEQY

D: -
V: TRBV28
size: few
CDR3: ASSLNSPGELF

D: -
V: TRBV12-3/TRBV12-4
size: many
CDR3: ASSRTGGELF

D: -
V: TRBV5-6
size: -
CDR3: ASSLRHSPYEQY

D: TRBD2
V: TRBV28
size: -
CDR3: ASSLGGGLAGGFYEQY

D: TRBD1
V: TRBV29-1
size: many
CDR3: SVDRGLIGGYT

D: -
V: TRBV11-2
size: -
CDR3: ASSAIQGRSPLH

D: -
V: TRBV24-1
size: -
CDR3: ATSDPAWDEQF

D: TRBD1
V: TRBV29-1
size: -
CDR3: SAAGTATYNEQF

D: TRBD2
V: TRBV3-1
size: -
CDR3: ASSPRIGLAGAIYNEQF

D: -
V: TRBV7-2
size: many
CDR3: ASSSDGGTPYNEQF

D: TRBD2
V: TRBV20-1
size: few
CDR3: SARAPTSGVAYEQY

D: -
V: TRBV30
size: few
CDR3: AWSVDGAKEQY

D: -
V: TRBV7-3
size: many
CDR3: ASSQWDYTDTQY

D: -
V: TRBV28
size: many
CDR3: ASDPAGITGYT

D: TRBD2
V: TRBV12-3/TRBV12-4
size: many
CDR3: ASSPGGLAENTDTQY

D: TRBD1
V: TRBV2
size: -
CDR3: ASSPETGSSNQPQH

D: TRBD2
V: TRBV10-3
size: many
CDR3: AISAGTSGSYEQY